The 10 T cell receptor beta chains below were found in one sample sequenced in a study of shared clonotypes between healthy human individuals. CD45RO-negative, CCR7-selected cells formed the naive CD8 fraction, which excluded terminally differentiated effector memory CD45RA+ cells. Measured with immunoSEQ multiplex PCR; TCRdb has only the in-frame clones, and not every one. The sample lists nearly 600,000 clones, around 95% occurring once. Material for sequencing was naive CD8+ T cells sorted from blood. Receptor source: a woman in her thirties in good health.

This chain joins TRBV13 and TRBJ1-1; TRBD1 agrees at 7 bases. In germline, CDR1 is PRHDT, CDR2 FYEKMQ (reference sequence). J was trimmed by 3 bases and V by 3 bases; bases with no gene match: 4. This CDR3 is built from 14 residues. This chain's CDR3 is CASSFNQGDTEAFF. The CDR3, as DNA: TGTGCCAGCAGCTTCAATCAGGGGGACACTGAAGCTTTCTTT.

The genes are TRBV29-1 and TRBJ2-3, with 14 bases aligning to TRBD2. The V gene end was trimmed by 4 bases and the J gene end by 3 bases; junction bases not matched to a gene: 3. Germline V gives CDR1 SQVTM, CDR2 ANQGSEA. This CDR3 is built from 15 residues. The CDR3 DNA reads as TGCAGCGTTGCTAGGACTAGCGGGAGGACAGATACGCAGTATTTT. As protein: CSVARTSGRTDTQYF.

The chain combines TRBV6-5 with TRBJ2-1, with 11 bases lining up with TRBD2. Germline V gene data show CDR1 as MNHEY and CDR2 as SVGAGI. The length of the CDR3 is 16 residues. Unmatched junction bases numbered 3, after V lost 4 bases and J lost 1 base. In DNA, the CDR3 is TGTGCCAGCAGTTCCTTAGCGGGAGGGTCCTACAATGAGCAGTTCTTC. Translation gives CASSSLAGGSYNEQFF.

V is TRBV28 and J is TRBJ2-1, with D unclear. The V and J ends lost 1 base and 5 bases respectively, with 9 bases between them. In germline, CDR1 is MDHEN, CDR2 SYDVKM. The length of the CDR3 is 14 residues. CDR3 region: CASSLSGGNNEQFF. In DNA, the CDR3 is TGTGCCAGCAGTTTATCGGGTGGGAACAATGAGCAGTTCTTC.

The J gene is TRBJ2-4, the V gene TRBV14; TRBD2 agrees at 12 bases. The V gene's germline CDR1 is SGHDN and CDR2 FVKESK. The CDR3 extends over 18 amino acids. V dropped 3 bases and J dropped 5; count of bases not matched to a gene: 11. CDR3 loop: CASSQRGGLAGIQNIQYF. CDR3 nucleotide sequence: TGTGCCAGCAGCCAGAGGGGAGGACTAGCGGGAATACAAAACATTCAGTACTTC.

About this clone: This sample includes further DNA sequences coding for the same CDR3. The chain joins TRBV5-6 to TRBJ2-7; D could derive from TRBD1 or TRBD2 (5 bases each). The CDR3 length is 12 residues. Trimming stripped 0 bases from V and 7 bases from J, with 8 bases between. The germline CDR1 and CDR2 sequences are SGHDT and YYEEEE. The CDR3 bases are TGTGCCAGCAGCTTGGGGGGGTCGGAGCAGTACTTC. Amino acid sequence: CASSLGGSEQYF.

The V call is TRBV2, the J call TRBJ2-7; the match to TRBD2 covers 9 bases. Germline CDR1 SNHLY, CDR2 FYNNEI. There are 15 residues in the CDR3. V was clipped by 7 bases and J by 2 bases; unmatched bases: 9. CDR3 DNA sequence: TGTGCCAGCACCCCGCGGGAGGGTGGGCCCTACGAGCAGTACTTC. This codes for CASTPREGGPYEQYF.

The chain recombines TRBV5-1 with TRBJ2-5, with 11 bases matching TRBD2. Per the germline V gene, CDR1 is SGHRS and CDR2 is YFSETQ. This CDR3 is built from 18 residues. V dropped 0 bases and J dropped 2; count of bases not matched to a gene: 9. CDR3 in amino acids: CASSLASGLAGLQETQYF. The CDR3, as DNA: TGCGCCAGCAGCTTGGCCAGCGGACTAGCGGGCCTACAAGAGACCCAGTACTTC.

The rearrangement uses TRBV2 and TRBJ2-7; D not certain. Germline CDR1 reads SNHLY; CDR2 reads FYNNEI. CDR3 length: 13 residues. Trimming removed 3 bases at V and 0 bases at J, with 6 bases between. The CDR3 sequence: CASSEGSSYEQYF. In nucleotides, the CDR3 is TGTGCCAGCAGTGAGGGCAGCTCCTACGAGCAGTACTTC.

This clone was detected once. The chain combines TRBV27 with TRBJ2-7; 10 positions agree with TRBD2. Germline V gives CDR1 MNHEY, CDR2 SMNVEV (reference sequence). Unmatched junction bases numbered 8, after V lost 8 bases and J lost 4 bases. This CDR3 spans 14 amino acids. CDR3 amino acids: CASGPSGSMYEQYF. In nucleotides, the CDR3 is TGTGCCAGCGGACCTAGCGGGAGTATGTACGAGCAGTACTTC.